The next 23 T cell receptor beta chains were all read from a single sample in a study of lung T cells in sarcoidosis with Löfgren's syndrome. MiXCR was run by TCRdb on the reads, yielding one entry per CDR3 protein. This table has roughly 63,000 distinct CDR3 sequences, around 21% appearing once. The specimen was CD4+ T cells from PBMCs. These TCRs come from a human donor with sarcoidosis (Löfgren's syndrome or another form), or a control subject (not recorded which).

Details on this clonotype: Its ends do not fully match the called genes, so a read error is possible. The chain links TRBV11-2 to TRBJ2-1; D gene uncertain. Looked up from germline, CDR1 is SGHAT and CDR2 is FQNNGV. The CDR3 runs 11 residues. The CDR3 region has the DNA TGTGCCAGCAGTAAGGTTGGTGAGCAGTCCTTC. As protein: CASSKVGEQSF.

This clonotype occurred a few times. This rearrangement joins TRBV5-6 to TRBJ2-4; D is tentatively TRBD1 or TRBD2 (5 bases each). CDR3 length: 14 amino acids. With 5 bases removed from V and 6 bases from J, the gap between germline ends came to 15 bases. The germline V gene has CDR1 SGHDT and CDR2 YYEEEE. The CDR3 sequence: CASSLRQGPNIQYF. In nucleotides, the CDR3 is TGTGCCAGCAGTTTGAGGCAGGGACCAAACATTCAGTACTTC.

The chain uses TRBV27 and TRBJ1-1; 7 bases are a match to TRBD1. CDR3 length: 14 residues. Per the germline V gene, CDR1 is MNHEY and CDR2 is SMNVEV (reference sequence). V trimming: 6 bases; J trimming: 1 base; junction bases outside the gene matches: 5. The CDR3 protein is CASSPGQANTEAFF. Here the CDR3 DNA reads TGTGCCAGCAGCCCAGGACAGGCGAACACTGAAGCTTTCTTT.

This clonotype was counted ten times or more. This chain connects TRBV6-1 to TRBJ1-2; no definite D call. This CDR3 comprises 12 residues. The V end lost 0 bases, the J end lost 8 bases, and 7 bases lay between the germline ends. The V gene's germline CDR1 is MNHNS and CDR2 SASEGT. The CDR3 region has the DNA TGTGCCAGCAGTGAAGCGGTAGGCGGCTACACCTTC. Protein: CASSEAVGGYTF.

J is TRBJ2-7 and V is TRBV27; D unresolved. CDR1 is MNHEY and CDR2 is SMNVEV in the germline V gene (reference sequence). V lost 5 bases, J lost 0 bases, and 20 bases lay in between. The CDR3 runs to 17 residues. This CDR3 reads CASSPQTLITTSYEQYF. The DNA for the CDR3 is TGTGCCAGCAGTCCCCAGACTTTGATCACAACCTCCTACGAGCAGTACTTC.

This clonotype was seen just once. This may come from a read error, since a much larger clone is one base off. The chain links TRBV6-6 to TRBJ1-1; TRBD1 aligns across 7 bases. This CDR3 has 13 amino acids. The germline V gene has CDR1 MNHNY and CDR2 SVGAGI (reference sequence). The CDR3, as DNA: TGTGCCAGCGGTTACAGGGGCAACACTGAAGCTTTCTTT. This translates into CASGYRGNTEAFF.

J is TRBJ1-1 and V is TRBV18, with D unresolved. Germline V gene lookup returns CDR1 KGHSH and CDR2 LQKENI. The CDR3 covers 16 residues. Trimming removed 4 bases from V and 1 base from J, with 16 bases in between. Written as DNA, the CDR3 is TGTGCCAGCTCACAAAAAGCCGGGAGCCGGAACACTGAAGCTTTCTTT. This codes for CASSQKAGSRNTEAFF.

In its sample, this clonotype was seen many times. This chain joins TRBV20-1 and TRBJ2-7; D is ambiguous. The CDR3 spans 14 residues. With 6 bases removed from V and 5 bases from J, the gap between germline ends came to 20 bases. Germline CDR1 reads DFQATT; CDR2 reads SNEGSKA (reference sequence). Written as DNA, the CDR3 is TGCAGTGCGCCCGGCTTGGTGCCGACGAACGAGCAGTACGTC. Translation: CSAPGLVPTNEQYV.

J is TRBJ2-1 and V is TRBV28; 7 nucleotides match TRBD2. The V and J ends lost 6 bases and 5 bases, in that order; junction bases with no gene match: 10. Germline-derived CDR1 and CDR2 are MDHEN and SYDVKM. The CDR3 runs 15 residues. CDR3 loop: CASRLLAGTHNEQFF. CDR3 in DNA: TGTGCCAGCAGACTATTAGCGGGCACTCACAATGAGCAGTTCTTC.

Comments on this clonotype: Sequence at one end of the junction differs from germline and may be a read error. This chain links TRBV10-3 with TRBJ1-5; D unclear. The CDR3 length is 15 residues. Germline CDR1 ENHRY, CDR2 SYGVKD. The DNA of the CDR3 is TGTGCCATCAGTGATCCGCCGCGGTCCAACGAGCCCCCGCATTTT. Amino acid sequence: CAISDPPRSNEPPHF.

This clonotype was observed many times. The chain couples TRBV27 to TRBJ1-1; the match to TRBD1 covers 7 bases. The CDR3 spans 13 residues. Germline CDR1 and CDR2: MNHEY and SMNVEV (reference sequence). Trimming removed 8 bases from V and 5 bases from J; junction bases left unmatched: 8. The CDR3 sequence: CASGSQGGTEAFF. In DNA form, the CDR3 reads TGTGCCAGCGGGAGCCAGGGGGGAACTGAAGCTTTCTTT.

The rearrangement links TRBV4-1 to TRBJ2-5; D remains ambiguous. Germline assignment: CDR1 MGHRA and CDR2 YSYEKL. CDR3 length equals 14 residues. The ends were cut back, 0 bases at V and 5 bases at J, with 10 bases in the middle. CDR3 DNA: TGCGCCAGCAGCCAAGATCAAGGGCGGGAGACCCAGTACTTC. Protein product: CASSQDQGRETQYF.

The chain is built from TRBV5-4 and TRBJ1-2; D not certain. The CDR3 consists of 12 residues. Deletions cut 5 bases from V and 1 base from J, with 6 bases between. Germline CDR1 SGHNT, CDR2 YYREEE (reference sequence). The CDR3 DNA sequence: TGTGCCAGCAGTCGAGATAACTATGGCTACACCTTC. Protein: CASSRDNYGYTF.

The rearrangement uses TRBV19 and TRBJ2-2; the D gene could be TRBD1 or TRBD2 (6 bases each). CDR3 length: 15 amino acids. Germline V gives CDR1 LNHDA, CDR2 SQIVND (reference sequence). V was cut by 10 bases and J by 1 base, with 16 bases left in between. The CDR3 here is CATSLGGQNTGELFF. CDR3 bases: TGTGCCACGTCTCTGGGGGGACAGAACACCGGGGAGCTGTTTTTT.

This clonotype was detected many times. J is TRBJ2-3 and V is TRBV20-1, with TRBD2 identical over 7 bases. CDR1 and CDR2 from the germline V gene are DFQATT and SNEGSKA (reference sequence). The CDR3 has 14 amino acids. The V segment lost 6 bases and the J segment 2 bases; nucleotides outside the gene matches: 8. The DNA of the CDR3 is TGCAGTGCCCCCTCTGCGGGGGTCACAGATACGCAGTATTTT. This translates into CSAPSAGVTDTQYF.

This clonotype was observed many times. V gene TRBV6-1 combines with J gene TRBJ1-5; TRBD1 matches at 7 bases. V shed 5 bases, J shed 6 bases, and the junction held 7 bases outside the gene matches. This CDR3 region has 14 residues. Germline V gene sequence: CDR1 MNHNS, CDR2 SASEGT. The CDR3 DNA reads TGTGCCAGCAGTCTGTCGACAGGGCCTCAGCCCCAGCATTTT. It specifies CASSLSTGPQPQHF.

This clonotype was recorded many times. V usage is TRBV27 and J usage is TRBJ1-2; D gene unclear. This CDR3 comprises 13 residues. V was clipped by 3 bases and J by 8 bases, with 13 bases between them. The V gene's germline CDR1 is MNHEY and CDR2 SMNVEV (reference sequence). For the CDR3, the DNA is TGTGCCAGCAGTTTTAGCGAAGCGGGGGGCTACACCTTC. It yields the protein CASSFSEAGGYTF.

This clonotype has just a few counts. A much larger clone lies one base from this, so it may be a read error. The chain combines TRBV28 with TRBJ1-5, with D uncertain. The CDR3 totals 16 residues. Per the germline V gene, CDR1 is MDHEN and CDR2 is SYDVKM. The CDR3 bases are TGTGCCAGCAGTTATGGGTCTGGAGGGAGCAATCGGCCCCAGCATTTT. It encodes CASSYGSGGSNRPQHF.

This clonotype was observed at least ten times. The CDR3 sequence: CASSYRRENTEAFF. Written as DNA, the CDR3 is TGTGCCAGCAGTTACCGCAGGGAAAACACTGAAGCTTTCTTT. V usage is TRBV6-6 and J usage is TRBJ1-1; D might be TRBD1 (5 bases). The CDR3 is 14 residues long. The germline V gene has CDR1 MNHNY and CDR2 SVGAGI (reference sequence). With 2 bases removed from V and 2 bases from J, the gap between germline ends came to 9 bases.

Remarks on this clonotype: A read error is possible here, since a much larger clone lies one base away. The gene calls are TRBV20-1 and TRBJ2-5; either TRBD1 or TRBD2 may supply D (5 bases each). The CDR3 runs to 14 residues. CDR1 and CDR2 (germline): DFQATT, SNEGSKA (reference sequence). The CDR3 DNA reads as TGCAGTGCTCGTATGTCGAGGGGCCAAGAGACCCAGTGCTTC. It codes for CSARMSRGQETQCF.

In this sample, this clonotype turned up a few times. V gene TRBV29-1 combines with J gene TRBJ1-2; 8 bases map to TRBD1. The germline CDR1 and CDR2 sequences are SQVTM and ANQGSEA. CDR3 size: 11 residues. V dropped 6 bases and J dropped 3; count of bases not matched to a gene: 0. This CDR3 reads CSVTGDYGYTF. CDR3 sequence (DNA): TGCAGCGTGACAGGGGACTATGGCTACACCTTC.

In this sample, this clonotype turned up a few times. The V call is TRBV7-6, the J call TRBJ1-3; D is possibly TRBD1 (5 bases). Trimming took 3 bases from V and 0 from J, leaving 12 bases between them. CDR3 length: 16 amino acids. The germline V gene has CDR1 SGHVS and CDR2 FNYEAQ. The CDR3 is CASSFRDGGSGNTIYF. For the CDR3, the DNA is TGTGCCAGCAGCTTCCGGGACGGGGGCTCTGGAAACACCATATATTTT.

The chain has TRBV19 and TRBJ1-5; TRBD1 is a possible D gene (5 bases). V shed 7 bases and J shed 2 bases, with 15 bases lying between them. Germline V gene sequence: CDR1 LNHDA, CDR2 SQIVND (reference sequence). The CDR3 covers 15 residues. The CDR3 is CASTPGGGGNQPQHF. The CDR3 DNA reads TGTGCCAGTACCCCGGGTGGGGGAGGCAATCAGCCCCAGCATTTT.